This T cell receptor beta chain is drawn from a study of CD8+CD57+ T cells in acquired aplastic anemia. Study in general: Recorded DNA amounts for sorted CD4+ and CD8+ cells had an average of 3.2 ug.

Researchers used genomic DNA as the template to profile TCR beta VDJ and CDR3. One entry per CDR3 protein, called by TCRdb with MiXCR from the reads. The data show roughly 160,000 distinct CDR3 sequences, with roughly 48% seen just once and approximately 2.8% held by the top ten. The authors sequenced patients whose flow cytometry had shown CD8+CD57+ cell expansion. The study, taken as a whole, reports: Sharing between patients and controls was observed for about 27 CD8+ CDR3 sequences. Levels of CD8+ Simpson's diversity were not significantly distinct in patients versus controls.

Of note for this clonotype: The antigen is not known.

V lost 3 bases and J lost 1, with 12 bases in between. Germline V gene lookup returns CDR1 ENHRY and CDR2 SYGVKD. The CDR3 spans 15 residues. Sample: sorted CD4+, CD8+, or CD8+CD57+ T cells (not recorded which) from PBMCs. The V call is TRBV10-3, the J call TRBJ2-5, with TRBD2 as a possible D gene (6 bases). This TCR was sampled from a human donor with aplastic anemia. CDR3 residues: CAISDWLALQETQYF. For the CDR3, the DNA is TGTGCCATCAGTGATTGGCTAGCGCTCCAAGAGACCCAGTACTTC.